This T cell receptor (beta chain) was documented in a study of cytomegalovirus exposure and HLA in healthy donors. The study's findings and limits: TCR beta chain V- and J-gene trimming was linked, in a later analysis, to a missense variant in DCLRE1C. HLA allele associations emerged for around 15,000 TCR beta sequences in a later analysis, at 0.05 false discovery rate.

The ends were cut back, 6 bases at V and 3 bases at J, with 15 bases in the middle. The CDR3 runs 15 residues. Germline values: CDR1 SNHLY, CDR2 FYNNEI. Worth noting for this clone: What it binds is unknown.

The study ran its PCR with 60 Vbeta and 13 Jbeta primers. In the authors' workflow: In a later analysis, some 80 million unique TCR beta chains included roughly 11 million shared by two or more donors. The repertoire was sequenced with immunoSEQ multiplex PCR; TCRdb's copy has only in-frame clones and lacks some. Clone size and the V and J calls come from that table; the DNA yielded D and trimming. The repertoire has roughly 170,000 clones, 75% to 85% of them found once; the top ten carry about 2.2%. The sample was PBMCs. V is TRBV2 and J is TRBJ2-1, with a tentative D call TRBD2 (6 bases). This clonotype originated in a young woman in good health and CMV-seronegative. CDR3 loop: CASRIGTSFYNEQFF. CDR3 sequence (DNA): TGTGCCAGCAGGATCGGGACTTCGTTCTACAATGAGCAGTTCTTC.